This T cell receptor (beta chain) is from a study of blood T cell repertoires in COVID-19. Study-wide context: Acute and convalescent COVID-19 specimens originated in the United States, Italy and Spain. The cDNA or gDNA used as material had been derived from T cells, B-cell-depleted T cells, or PBMCs.

Germline CDR1 reads MNHEY; CDR2 reads SMNVEV (reference sequence). The CDR3 extends over 13 amino acids. V shed 5 bases and J 2 bases; nucleotides not matched to a gene: 3. Assay used: immunoSEQ multiplex PCR; TCRdb lists only in-frame clones, some missing. This table holds about 200,000 clones, under 95% found once. The sequenced sample consisted of peripheral blood. The chain joins TRBV27 to TRBJ2-7, with 7 bases lining up with TRBD1. The TCR comes from a man aged 25 to 45 with acute or convalescent COVID-19. DNA of the CDR3: TGTGCCAGCAGTCTTCAGGGGGCCTACGAGCAGTACTTC. This translates into CASSLQGAYEQYF.